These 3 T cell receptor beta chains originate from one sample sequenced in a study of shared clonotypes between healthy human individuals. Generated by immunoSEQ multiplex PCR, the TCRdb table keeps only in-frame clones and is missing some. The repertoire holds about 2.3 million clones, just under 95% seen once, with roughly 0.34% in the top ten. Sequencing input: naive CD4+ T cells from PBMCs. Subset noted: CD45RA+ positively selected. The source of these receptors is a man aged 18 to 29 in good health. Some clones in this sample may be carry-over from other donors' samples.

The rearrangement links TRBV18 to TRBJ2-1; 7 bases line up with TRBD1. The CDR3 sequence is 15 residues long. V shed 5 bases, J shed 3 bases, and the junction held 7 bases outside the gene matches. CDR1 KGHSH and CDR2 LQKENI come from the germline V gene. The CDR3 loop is CASSARTGGYNEQFF. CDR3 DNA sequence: TGTGCCAGCTCAGCTAGGACAGGCGGCTACAATGAGCAGTTCTTC.

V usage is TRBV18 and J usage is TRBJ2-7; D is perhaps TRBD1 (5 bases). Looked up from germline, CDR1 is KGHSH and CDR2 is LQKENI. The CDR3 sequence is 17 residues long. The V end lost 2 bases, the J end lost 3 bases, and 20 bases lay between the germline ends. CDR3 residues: CASSPSRGQGTLYEQYF. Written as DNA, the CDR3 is TGTGCCAGCTCACCATCAAGAGGTCAGGGAACTCTCTACGAGCAGTACTTC.

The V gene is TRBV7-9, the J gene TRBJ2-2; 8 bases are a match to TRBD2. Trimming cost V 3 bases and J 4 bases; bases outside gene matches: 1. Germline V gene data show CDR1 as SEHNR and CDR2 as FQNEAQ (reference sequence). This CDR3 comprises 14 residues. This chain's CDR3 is CASSLRGATGELFF. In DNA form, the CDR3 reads TGTGCCAGCAGCTTGCGGGGGGCCACCGGGGAGCTGTTTTTT.